The 25 T cell receptor beta chains below were found in one sample sequenced in a study of T cell responses to AZD1222 COVID-19 vaccine. Assay used: immunoSEQ multiplex PCR; TCRdb lists only in-frame clones, some missing. The table has 83,000 or so clones, roughly 82% seen once; the top ten hold 8.7%. Sample: peripheral blood, taken on day 0 of AZD1222 vaccination. The receptors were sampled from an adult in good health.

The chain joins TRBV12-3 or TRBV12-4 to TRBJ2-5; tentative D call: TRBD2 (6 bases). The CDR3 runs 13 residues. V lost 3 bases to trimming and J lost 4 bases, with 9 bases between them. In DNA, the CDR3 is TGTGCCAGCAGTTTGGAAGCGGGAGAGACCCAGTACTTC. Its translation is CASSLEAGETQYF.

The gene calls are TRBV10-2 and TRBJ2-3, with TRBD1 as a possible D gene (6 bases). The CDR3 sequence is 13 residues long. Germline V gene sequence: CDR1 WSHSY, CDR2 SAAADI. Trimming removed 6 bases at V and 3 bases at J, with 10 bases between. The CDR3 loop is CASSRDNTDTQYF. The DNA of the CDR3 is TGCGCCAGCAGCCGGGACAATACAGATACGCAGTATTTT.

A few counts support this clone. The rearrangement links TRBV19 to TRBJ1-1; TRBD1 might be the D (5 bases). Germline V gene sequence: CDR1 LNHDA, CDR2 SQIVND (reference sequence). This CDR3 is built from 12 residues. Between the trimmed V and J ends, which lost 6 bases and 8 bases, there was a span of 13 bases. The CDR3 coding sequence is TGTGCCAGTAGCCCGGGGCCTCTGGAAGCTTTCTTT. It translates to CASSPGPLEAFF. The full variable domain, its missing parts supplied by reference TRBV19 and TRBJ1-1, is DGGITQSPKYLFRKEGQNVTLSCEQNLNHDAMYWYRQDPGQGLRLIYYSQIVNDFQKGDIAEGYSVSREKKESFPLTVTSAQKNPTAFYLCASSPGPLEAFFGQGTRLTVV.

The gene calls are TRBV7-3 and TRBJ1-1, with 9 positions matching TRBD1. With 7 bases clipped from V and 7 bases from J, the junction kept 7 bases outside the gene matches. CDR1 is SGHTA and CDR2 is FQGTGA in the germline V gene. The CDR3 runs 13 residues. The CDR3 loop reads CASTTGTGFEAFF. The CDR3 bases are TGTGCCAGCACCACCGGGACAGGGTTTGAAGCTTTCTTT.

The rearrangement links TRBV6-6 to TRBJ2-5; D remains ambiguous. V was shortened by 2 bases and J by 4 bases, with 8 bases between the two germline ends. Germline assignment: CDR1 MNHNY and CDR2 SVGAGI (reference sequence). This CDR3 region has 13 residues. CDR3 nucleotides: TGTGCCAGCAGTTACGTGGTTGGAGAGACCCAGTACTTC. The encoded protein is CASSYVVGETQYF.

The chain joins TRBV10-1 to TRBJ2-7, with D perhaps being TRBD1 or TRBD2 (6 bases each). The V end lost 0 bases, the J end lost 7 bases, and 10 bases lay between the germline ends. The length of the CDR3 is 13 residues. The V gene's germline CDR1 is WNHNN and CDR2 SYGVQD (reference sequence). The CDR3: CASSESGAGEQYF. For the CDR3, the DNA is TGCGCCAGCAGTGAGTCGGGGGCGGGGGAGCAGTACTTC.

The chain has TRBV3-1 (or the pseudogene TRBV3-2) and TRBJ2-7; D unresolved. This CDR3 is 13 amino acids long. Trimming shortened V by 1 base and J by 5 bases, and 9 bases separated the two germline ends. Per germline, CDR1 LGHDT and CDR2 YNNKEL (reference sequence). CDR3 sequence (DNA): TGTGCCAGCAGCCAAGGCAGTAGGGACGAGCAGTACTTC. Its translation: CASSQGSRDEQYF.

The chain combines TRBV10-3 with TRBJ1-6, with D uncertain. The V end lost 0 bases, the J end lost 11 bases, and 14 bases lay between the germline ends. The CDR3 is 15 residues long. CDR1 and CDR2 (germline): ENHRY, SYGVKD. Written as DNA, the CDR3 is TGTGCCATCAGTGAGTCTACGACGGGTTTGGCACCCCTCCACTTT. Translated: CAISESTTGLAPLHF.

V usage is TRBV4-3 and J usage is TRBJ2-6; 8 bases fit TRBD1. Germline loops: CDR1 LGHNA, CDR2 YSLEER. J gave up 2 bases and V 3 bases, and 12 bases lay outside the gene matches. The CDR3 is made up of 19 amino acids. CDR3 sequence (DNA): TGCGCCAGCAGCCATCAAGGACAGGGATTTGCCCCTGGGGCCAACGTCCTGACTTTC. It is translated as CASSHQGQGFAPGANVLTF.

The genes are TRBV24-1 and TRBJ2-2; D might be TRBD1 or TRBD2, each matching 6 bases. This CDR3 is 16 amino acids long. V gave up 4 bases and J gave up 4 bases, with 15 bases separating them. CDR1 and CDR2 from the germline V gene are KGHDR and SFDVKD. The CDR3 here is CATSDQTSGATGELFF. The CDR3 coding sequence is TGTGCCACCAGTGACCAGACATCGGGGGCCACCGGGGAGCTGTTTTTT.

This chain links TRBV27 with TRBJ1-6, with 9 nucleotides matching TRBD1. Germline CDR1 and CDR2: MNHEY and SMNVEV (reference sequence). The CDR3 contains 14 residues. Trimming took 6 bases from V and 12 from J; bases not matched to a gene: 9. CDR3 sequence (DNA): TGTGCCAGCAGAGGTCCGGGGACAGGGTTACCCCTCCACTTT. Translation: CASRGPGTGLPLHF.

This chain uses TRBV6-6 with TRBJ1-5, with 10 bases identical to TRBD1. The CDR3 contains 15 residues. V lost 9 bases, J lost 0 bases, and 5 bases stayed unmatched. Germline CDR1 MNHNY, CDR2 SVGAGI (reference sequence). In DNA form, the CDR3 reads TGTGCCAGTCGGACAGGGGGGATTAGCAATCAGCCCCAGCATTTT. This encodes CASRTGGISNQPQHF.

The CDR3 DNA is TGTGCCAGCAGCCTGAAGACTAACTATGGCTACACCTTC. This codes for CASSLKTNYGYTF. The J gene is TRBJ1-2, the V gene TRBV6-5, with D hard to call. The V gene's germline CDR1 is MNHEY and CDR2 SVGAGI. Trimming stripped 6 bases from V and 0 bases from J, with 8 bases between. CDR3 length: 13 amino acids.

This clone was detected only once. V and J are TRBV28 and TRBJ1-1, with D possibly matching TRBD1 (6 bases). This CDR3 has 16 residues. V dropped 6 bases and J dropped 4 bases, with 21 bases sitting between them. Germline V CDR1 and CDR2: MDHEN, SYDVKM. CDR3 nucleotide sequence: TGTGCCAGCAGGGGGCGGTTGGCAGGGGAGAGCACTGAAGCTTTCTTT. This sequence encodes CASRGRLAGESTEAFF.

The chain joins TRBV5-5 to TRBJ1-1, with D perhaps matching TRBD1 (5 bases). This CDR3 spans 15 amino acids. The V gene's germline CDR1 is SGHKS and CDR2 YYEKEE (reference sequence). V lost 2 bases and J 0 bases, leaving 11 bases between the germline ends. The CDR3 coding sequence is TGTGCCAGCAGCTTAGAGACAGCCATGAACACTGAAGCTTTCTTT. It translates to CASSLETAMNTEAFF.

The CDR3 is CASSLDGTGYGYTF. For the CDR3, the DNA is TGTGCCAGCAGCTTGGATGGGACAGGGTATGGCTACACCTTC. The V gene is TRBV5-4, the J gene TRBJ1-2, with 9 bases fitting TRBD1. The J segment lost 5 bases and the V segment lost 0 bases, leaving 2 bases of the junction unmatched. The CDR3 is 14 residues long. Germline CDR1 reads SGHNT; CDR2 reads YYREEE (reference sequence). Full variable domain (outside the CDR3, taken from reference TRBV5-4 and TRBJ1-2): ETGVTQSPTHLIKTRGQQVTLRCSSQSGHNTVSWYQQALGQGPQFIFQYYREEENGRGNFPPRFSGLQFPNYSSELNVNALELDDSALYLCASSLDGTGYGYTFGSGTRLTVV.

J is TRBJ2-3 and V is TRBV5-1; D may be TRBD2 (7 bases). CDR1 SGHRS and CDR2 YFSETQ come from the germline V gene. CDR3 length equals 14 residues. Trimming stripped 4 bases from V and 4 bases from J, with 13 bases between. The CDR3 coding sequence is TGCGCCAGCAGCCAAGGGGGGGGTTCAGATACGCAGTATTTT. It translates to CASSQGGGSDTQYF.

The chain uses TRBV30 and TRBJ1-2, with TRBD1 identical over 8 bases. The CDR3 is made up of 12 amino acids. CDR1 and CDR2 (germline): GTSNPN, SVGIG (reference sequence). Germline trimming cut 3 bases from V and 5 bases from J; bases unmatched to any gene: 2. CDR3 bases: TGTGCCTGGAGCGGGGACAGGTATGGCTACACCTTC. This sequence encodes CAWSGDRYGYTF.

The chain couples TRBV9 to TRBJ2-5; 13 nucleotides align to TRBD2. The CDR3 length is 17 residues. CDR1 and CDR2 from the germline V gene are SGDLS and YYNGEE. V gave up 0 bases and J gave up 2 bases; unmatched junction bases: 4. CDR3 nucleotide sequence: TGTGCCAGCAGCGTAGTGGAACTAGCGGGAGGGCAAGAGACCCAGTACTTC. Translated, it gives CASSVVELAGGQETQYF.

V usage is TRBV24-1 and J usage is TRBJ1-5; perhaps TRBD1 as D (5 bases). Germline-derived CDR1 and CDR2 are KGHDR and SFDVKD. The CDR3 runs 14 residues. V lost 4 bases to trimming and J lost 6 bases, with 12 bases between them. The CDR3, as DNA: TGTGCCACCAGTGACAGGGCCGGGGTTCAGCCCCAGCATTTT. Translated: CATSDRAGVQPQHF.

This clone was observed a single time. The V and J genes are TRBV13 and TRBJ2-7; 13 bases align to TRBD2. Germline V gives CDR1 PRHDT, CDR2 FYEKMQ (reference sequence). The CDR3 totals 15 residues. The ends lost 6 bases at V and 5 bases at J; junction bases unmatched: 7. The CDR3 region is CASSPGLAGVHEQYF. CDR3 coding DNA: TGTGCCAGCAGTCCCGGACTAGCGGGAGTACACGAGCAGTACTTC.

This chain joins TRBV9 and TRBJ2-5; D possibly corresponds to TRBD1 (6 bases). With 9 bases removed from V and 5 bases from J, the gap between germline ends came to 17 bases. The CDR3 has 13 amino acids. The V gene's germline CDR1 is SGDLS and CDR2 YYNGEE. CDR3 nucleotides: TGTGCCACCTCACCCGGACAGACCGAGACCCAGTACTTC. As protein: CATSPGQTETQYF.

The sample holds a few counts of this clone. CDR3 nucleotides: TGTGCCAGCAGCCCCCCTGCAGGGGCCCGCGAGCAGTACTTC. This sequence encodes CASSPPAGAREQYF. The chain joins TRBV11-2 to TRBJ2-7; D perhaps matches TRBD1 (6 bases). Trimming took off 5 bases at V and 6 bases at J, with 17 bases between the two ends. Per the germline V gene, CDR1 is SGHAT and CDR2 is FQNNGV. The CDR3 is 14 amino acids.

The rearrangement joins TRBV5-1 to TRBJ2-2; D is ambiguous. Germline CDR1 and CDR2: SGHRS and YFSETQ. V was pared by 9 bases and J by 0 bases, with 12 bases between. The CDR3 spans 14 residues. CDR3 in amino acids: CATLSTPNTGELFF. CDR3 DNA sequence: TGCGCCACCCTATCGACTCCGAACACCGGGGAGCTGTTTTTT. Complete variable domain (other parts from reference TRBV5-1 and TRBJ2-2): KAGVTQTPRYLIKTRGQQVTLSCSPISGHRSVSWYQQTPGQGLQFLFEYFSETQRNKGNFPGRFSGRQFSNSRSEMNVSTLELGDSALYLCATLSTPNTGELFFGEGSRLTVL.

The V and J genes are TRBV7-3 and TRBJ2-1, with a weak D call TRBD1 (5 bases). The CDR3 totals 15 residues. Germline CDR1 and CDR2: SGHTA and FQGTGA. V was clipped by 5 bases and J by 5 bases, with 16 bases between them. The CDR3 here is CASSLDSAPHNEQFF. In DNA, the CDR3 is TGTGCCAGCAGCCTCGACAGCGCGCCTCACAATGAGCAGTTCTTC.